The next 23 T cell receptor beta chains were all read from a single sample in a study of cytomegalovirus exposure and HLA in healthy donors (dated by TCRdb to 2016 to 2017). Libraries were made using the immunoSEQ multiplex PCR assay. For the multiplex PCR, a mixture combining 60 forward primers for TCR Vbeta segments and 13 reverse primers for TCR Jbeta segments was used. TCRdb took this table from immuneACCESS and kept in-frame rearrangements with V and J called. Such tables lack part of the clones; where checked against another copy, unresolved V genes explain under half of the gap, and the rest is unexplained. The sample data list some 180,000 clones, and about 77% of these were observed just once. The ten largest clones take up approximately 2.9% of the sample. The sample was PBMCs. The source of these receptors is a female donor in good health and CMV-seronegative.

The DNA for the CDR3 is TGTGCCAGTAGGGAGACAGGGCGGGCCAACGTCCTGACTTTC. As protein: CASRETGRANVLTF. The chain combines TRBV19 with TRBJ2-6, with 7 positions matching TRBD1. CDR3 length: 14 amino acids. V trimming: 6 bases; J trimming: 5 bases; junction bases outside the gene matches: 4. Germline V gene sequence: CDR1 LNHDA, CDR2 SQIVND (reference sequence).

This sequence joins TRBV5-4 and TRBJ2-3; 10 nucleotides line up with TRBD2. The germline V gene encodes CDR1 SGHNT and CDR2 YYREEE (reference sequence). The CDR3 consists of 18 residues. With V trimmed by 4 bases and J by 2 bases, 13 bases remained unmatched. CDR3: CASSVGWASGGATDTQYF. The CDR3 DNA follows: TGTGCCAGCAGCGTCGGGTGGGCTAGCGGGGGAGCCACAGATACGCAGTATTTT.

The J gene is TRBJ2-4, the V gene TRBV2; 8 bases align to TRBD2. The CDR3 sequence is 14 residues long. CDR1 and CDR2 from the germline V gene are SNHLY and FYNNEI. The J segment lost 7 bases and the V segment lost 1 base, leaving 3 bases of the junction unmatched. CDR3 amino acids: CASSEGGLVNIQYF. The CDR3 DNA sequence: TGTGCCAGCAGTGAAGGGGGACTAGTCAACATTCAGTACTTC.

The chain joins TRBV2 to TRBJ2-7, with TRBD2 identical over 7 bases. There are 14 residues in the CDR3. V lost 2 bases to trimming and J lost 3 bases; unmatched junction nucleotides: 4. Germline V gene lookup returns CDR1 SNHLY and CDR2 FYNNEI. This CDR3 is CASSETGTNYEQYF. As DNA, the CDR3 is TGTGCCAGCAGTGAAACCGGGACTAACTACGAGCAGTACTTC.

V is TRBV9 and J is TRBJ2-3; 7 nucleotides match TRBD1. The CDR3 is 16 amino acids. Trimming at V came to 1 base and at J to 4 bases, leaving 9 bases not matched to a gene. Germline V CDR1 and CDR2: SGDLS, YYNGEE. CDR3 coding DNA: TGTGCCAGCAGCGTACCAAGGACAGGAGTGGCAGATACGCAGTATTTT. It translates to CASSVPRTGVADTQYF.

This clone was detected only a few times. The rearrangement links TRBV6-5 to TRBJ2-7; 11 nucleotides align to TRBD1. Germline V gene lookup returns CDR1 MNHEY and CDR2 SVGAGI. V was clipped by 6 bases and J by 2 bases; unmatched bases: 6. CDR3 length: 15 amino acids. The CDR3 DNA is TGTGCCAGCAGATCCGGGACAGGGGGACCCTACGAGCAGTACTTC. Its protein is CASRSGTGGPYEQYF.

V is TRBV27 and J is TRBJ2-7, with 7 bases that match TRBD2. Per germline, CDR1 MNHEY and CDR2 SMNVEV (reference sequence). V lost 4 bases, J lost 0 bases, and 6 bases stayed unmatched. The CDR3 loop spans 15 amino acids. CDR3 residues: CASSSLAEASYEQYF. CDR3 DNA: TGTGCCAGCAGTTCCCTAGCGGAAGCCTCCTACGAGCAGTACTTC.

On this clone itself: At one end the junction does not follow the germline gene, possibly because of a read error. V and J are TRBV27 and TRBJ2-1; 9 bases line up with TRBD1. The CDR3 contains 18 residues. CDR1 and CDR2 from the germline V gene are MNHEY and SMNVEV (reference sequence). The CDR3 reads CASSPESGTGSFINEQLF. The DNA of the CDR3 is TGTGCCAGCAGCCCAGAATCCGGGACAGGGAGTTTTATCAATGAGCAGCTCTTC.

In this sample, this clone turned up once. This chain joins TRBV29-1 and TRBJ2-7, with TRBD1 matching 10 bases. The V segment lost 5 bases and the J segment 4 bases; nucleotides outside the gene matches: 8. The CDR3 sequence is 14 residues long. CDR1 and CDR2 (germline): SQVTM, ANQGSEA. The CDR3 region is CSVFGGDRGYEQYF. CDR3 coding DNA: TGCAGCGTTTTCGGAGGGGACAGGGGTTACGAGCAGTACTTC.

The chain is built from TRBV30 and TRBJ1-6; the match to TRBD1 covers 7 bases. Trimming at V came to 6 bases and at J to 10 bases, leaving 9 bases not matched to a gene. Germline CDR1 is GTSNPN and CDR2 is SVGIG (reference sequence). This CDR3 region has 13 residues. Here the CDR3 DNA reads TGTGCCTGTCCACACAGGGGTGGCTCACCCCTCCACTTT. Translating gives CACPHRGGSPLHF.

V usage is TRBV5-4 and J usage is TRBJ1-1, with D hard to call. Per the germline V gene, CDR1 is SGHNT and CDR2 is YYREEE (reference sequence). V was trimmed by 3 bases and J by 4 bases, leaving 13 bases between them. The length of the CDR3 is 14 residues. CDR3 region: CASSSTSAGTEAFF. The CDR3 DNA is TGTGCCAGCAGCTCCACTTCCGCGGGCACTGAAGCTTTCTTT.

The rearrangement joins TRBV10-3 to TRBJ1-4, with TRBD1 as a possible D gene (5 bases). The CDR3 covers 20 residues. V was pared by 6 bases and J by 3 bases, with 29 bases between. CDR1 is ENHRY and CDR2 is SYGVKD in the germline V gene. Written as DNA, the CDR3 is TGTGCCATCAGGCCCCGTGGTCGCAGGGTCCTTAATCAGGCTAATGAAAAACTGTTTTTT. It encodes CAIRPRGRRVLNQANEKLFF.

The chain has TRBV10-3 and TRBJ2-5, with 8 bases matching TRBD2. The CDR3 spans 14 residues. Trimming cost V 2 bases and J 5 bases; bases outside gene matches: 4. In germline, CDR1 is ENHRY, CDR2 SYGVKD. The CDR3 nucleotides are TGTGCCATCAGTGAGCGGGGGGGCGCGGAGACCCAGTACTTC. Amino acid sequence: CAISERGGAETQYF.

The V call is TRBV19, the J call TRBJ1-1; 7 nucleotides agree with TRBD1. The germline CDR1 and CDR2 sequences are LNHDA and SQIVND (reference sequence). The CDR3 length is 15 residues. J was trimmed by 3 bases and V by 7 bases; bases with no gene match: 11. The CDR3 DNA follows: TGTGCCAGTACAGCCAGGGGGGTCGCGGACACTGAAGCTTTCTTT. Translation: CASTARGVADTEAFF.

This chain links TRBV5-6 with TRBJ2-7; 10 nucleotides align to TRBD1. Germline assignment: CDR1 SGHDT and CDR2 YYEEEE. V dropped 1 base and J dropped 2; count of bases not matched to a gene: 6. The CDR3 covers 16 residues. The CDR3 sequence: CASSLRAGTGAYEQYF. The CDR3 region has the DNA TGTGCCAGCAGCTTGCGGGCTGGGACAGGGGCCTACGAGCAGTACTTC.

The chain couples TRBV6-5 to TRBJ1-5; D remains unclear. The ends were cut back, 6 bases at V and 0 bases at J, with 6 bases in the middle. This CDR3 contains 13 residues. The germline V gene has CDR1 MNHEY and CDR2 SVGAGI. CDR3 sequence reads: CASRQSSNQPQHF. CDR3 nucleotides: TGTGCCAGCAGACAAAGTAGCAATCAGCCCCAGCATTTT.

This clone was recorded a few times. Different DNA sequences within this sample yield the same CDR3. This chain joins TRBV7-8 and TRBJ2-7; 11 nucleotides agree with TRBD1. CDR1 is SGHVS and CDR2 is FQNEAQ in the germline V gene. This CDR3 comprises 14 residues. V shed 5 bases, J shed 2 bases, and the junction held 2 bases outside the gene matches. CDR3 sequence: CASSLGQGAYEQYF. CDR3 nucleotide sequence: TGTGCCAGCAGCCTGGGACAGGGGGCCTACGAGCAGTACTTC.

The CDR3 is CSARDSYEQYF. The CDR3 nucleotides read TGCAGTGCGAGGGATTCCTACGAGCAGTACTTC. The V and J genes are TRBV20-1 and TRBJ2-7; TRBD2 is a possible D gene (5 bases). Trimming removed 6 bases at V and 1 base at J, with 7 bases between. The length of the CDR3 is 11 residues. CDR1 is DFQATT, CDR2 SNEGSKA, per germline (reference sequence).

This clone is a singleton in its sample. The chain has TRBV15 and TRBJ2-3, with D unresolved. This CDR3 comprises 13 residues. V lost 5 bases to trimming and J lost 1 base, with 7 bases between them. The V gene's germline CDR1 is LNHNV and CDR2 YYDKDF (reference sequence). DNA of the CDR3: TGTGCCACCAGCTTGCGTGGCACAGATACGCAGTATTTT. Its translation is CATSLRGTDTQYF. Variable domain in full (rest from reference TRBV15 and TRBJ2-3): DAMVIQNPRYQVTQFGKPVTLSCSQTLNHNVMYWYQQKSSQAPKLLFHYYDKDFNNEADTPDNFQSRRPNTSFCFLDIRSPGLGDTAMYLCATSLRGTDTQYFGPGTRLTVL.

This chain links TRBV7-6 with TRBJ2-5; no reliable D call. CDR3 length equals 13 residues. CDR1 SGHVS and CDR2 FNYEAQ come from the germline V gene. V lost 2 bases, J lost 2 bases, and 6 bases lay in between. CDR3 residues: CASSLRQQETQYF. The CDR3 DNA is TGTGCCAGCAGCTTACGACAACAAGAGACCCAGTACTTC.

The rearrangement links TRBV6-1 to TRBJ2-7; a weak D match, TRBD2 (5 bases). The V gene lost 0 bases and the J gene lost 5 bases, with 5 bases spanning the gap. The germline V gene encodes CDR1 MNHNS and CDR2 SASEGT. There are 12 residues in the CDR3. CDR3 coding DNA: TGTGCCAGCAGTGAAGCGAGGGACGAGCAGTACTTC. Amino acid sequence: CASSEARDEQYF.

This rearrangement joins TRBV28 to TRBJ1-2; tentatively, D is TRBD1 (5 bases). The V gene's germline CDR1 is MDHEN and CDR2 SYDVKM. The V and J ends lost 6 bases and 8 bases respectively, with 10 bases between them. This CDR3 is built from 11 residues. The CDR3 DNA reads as TGTGCCAGCAGCGGGGGGGGAGGCTACACCTTC. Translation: CASSGGGGYTF.

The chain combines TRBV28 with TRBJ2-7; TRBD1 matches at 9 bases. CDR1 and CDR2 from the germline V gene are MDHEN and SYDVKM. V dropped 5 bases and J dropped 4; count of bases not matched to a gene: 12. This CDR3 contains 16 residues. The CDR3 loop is CASSPLQRTGVYEQYF. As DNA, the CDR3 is TGTGCCAGCAGTCCTCTACAGAGGACAGGGGTTTACGAGCAGTACTTC.